This passage covers 6 T cell receptor beta chains from one sample sequenced in a study of shared clonotypes between healthy human individuals. Terminally differentiated effector memory CD45RA+ cells were left out of the naive CD8 fraction, which was CD45RO-negative and positively selected for CCR7. Method: immunoSEQ multiplex PCR; TCRdb's copy keeps in-frame clones and lacks some. The data show about 2 million clones, approximately 95% seen once. Specimen: naive CD8+ T cells sorted from blood. These receptors were obtained from a man aged 18 to 30 in good health.

The chain links TRBV4-1 to TRBJ2-1, with D unresolved. CDR3 length equals 15 residues. Germline V CDR1 and CDR2: MGHRA, YSYEKL. Trimming shortened V by 4 bases and J by 1 base, and 11 bases separated the two germline ends. CDR3 residues: CASSLPVGSYNEQFF. CDR3 DNA: TGCGCCAGCAGCCTCCCCGTCGGGTCCTACAATGAGCAGTTCTTC.

The rearrangement links TRBV30 to TRBJ1-5; TRBD1 aligns across 9 bases. The ends lost 3 bases at V and 0 bases at J; junction bases unmatched: 3. Germline V lookup: CDR1 GTSNPN, CDR2 SVGIG (reference sequence). The CDR3 has 15 amino acids. The CDR3 nucleotides read TGTGCCTGGAGCGGGACAGGGATTAGCAATCAGCCCCAGCATTTT. Its translation: CAWSGTGISNQPQHF. Full variable domain (rest looked up from reference TRBV30 and TRBJ1-5): SQTIHQWPATLVQPVGSPLSLECTVEGTSNPNLYWYRQAAGRGLQLLFYSVGIGQISSEVPQNLSASRPQDRQFILSSKKLLLSDSGFYLCAWSGTGISNQPQHFGDGTRLSIL.

As concerns this clone: At the DNA level, this CDR3 is encoded by other sequences in the same sample as well. The CDR3: CASSLAGVNSPLHF. The CDR3 nucleotides are TGCGCCAGCAGCTTGGCTGGAGTTAATTCACCCCTCCACTTT. The chain uses TRBV5-1 and TRBJ1-6, with D unresolved. Per the germline V gene, CDR1 is SGHRS and CDR2 is YFSETQ. This CDR3 spans 14 amino acids. V lost 0 bases to trimming and J lost 6 bases, with 7 bases between them.

The chain is built from TRBV9 and TRBJ1-1; weak D call: TRBD1 (6 bases). With 6 bases removed from V and 3 bases from J, the gap between germline ends came to 21 bases. The length of the CDR3 is 16 residues. The germline CDR1 and CDR2 sequences are SGDLS and YYNGEE. The CDR3 DNA follows: TGTGCCAGCACCCTTATGGGACACGGGCAAGACACTGAAGCTTTCTTT. Protein sequence: CASTLMGHGQDTEAFF.

This sequence joins TRBV19 and TRBJ1-6; TRBD1 is a possible D gene (5 bases). Trimming shortened V by 9 bases and J by 0 bases, and 15 bases separated the two germline ends. The CDR3 sequence is 16 residues long. Germline CDR1 and CDR2: LNHDA and SQIVND (reference sequence). The CDR3 DNA is TGTGCCAGCTCCGGGACGAGGAGCTCCTATAATTCACCCCTCCACTTT. It is translated as CASSGTRSSYNSPLHF.

The chain has TRBV4-1 and TRBJ1-2; the D gene is possibly TRBD1 (6 bases). The CDR3 covers 15 residues. Between the trimmed V and J ends, which lost 3 bases and 6 bases, there was a span of 17 bases. The V gene's germline CDR1 is MGHRA and CDR2 YSYEKL. This chain's CDR3 is CASSHVGQGPNGYTF. CDR3 nucleotide sequence: TGCGCCAGCAGCCACGTTGGGCAGGGGCCTAATGGCTACACCTTC.